The next 26 T cell receptor beta chains were all read from a single sample in a study of identical twins. MiXCR, run by TCRdb on the 5' RACE reads, gives a single entry per CDR3 protein. The repertoire holds 1.5 million to 2 million distinct CDR3 sequences, with around a third as singletons. The source material was cord blood. Receptors originate from a newborn girl in good health.

This clonotype showed up many times. The chain uses TRBV6-1 and TRBJ1-2, with a tentative D call TRBD1 (5 bases). The CDR3 covers 13 residues. Deletions cut 3 bases from V and 4 bases from J, with 9 bases between. Germline V gene sequence: CDR1 MNHNS, CDR2 SASEGT. The CDR3 DNA follows: TGTGCCAGCAGTGATAGGGGCACCTATGGCTACACCTTC. It is translated as CASSDRGTYGYTF.

The chain recombines TRBV5-1 with TRBJ2-5; 8 bases fit TRBD1. The length of the CDR3 is 14 residues. The V and J ends lost 5 bases and 4 bases, in that order; junction bases with no gene match: 7. The germline V gene encodes CDR1 SGHRS and CDR2 YFSETQ. For the CDR3, the DNA is TGCGCCAGCAGTCGTCCTCAGGGGGCAGAGACCCAGTACTTC. Translated, it gives CASSRPQGAETQYF.

This clonotype was counted a few times. The chain is built from TRBV6-2 or TRBV6-3 and TRBJ1-4, with a weak D call TRBD1 (5 bases). The V gene lost 6 bases and the J gene lost 7 bases, with 15 bases spanning the gap. The CDR3 sequence is 14 residues long. CDR1 and CDR2 from the germline V gene are MNHEY and SVGEGT. CDR3 DNA sequence: TGTGCCAGCAGATTCACGGGACGCCGTGAAAAACTGTTTTTT. It specifies CASRFTGRREKLFF.

This chain links TRBV9 with TRBJ2-3; D remains ambiguous. The V end lost 3 bases, the J end lost 2 bases, and 7 bases lay between the germline ends. Germline V gene data show CDR1 as SGDLS and CDR2 as YYNGEE. The CDR3 is 13 amino acids. The CDR3 loop is CASSGRNTDTQYF. CDR3 nucleotide sequence: TGTGCCAGCAGCGGGCGGAACACAGATACGCAGTATTTT. The full variable domain, with the rest looked up from reference TRBV9 and TRBJ2-3, is DSGVTQTPKHLITATGQRVTLRCSPRSGDLSVYWYQQSLDQGLQFLIQYYNGEERAKGNILERFSAQQFPDLHSELNLSSLELGDSALYFCASSGRNTDTQYFGPGTRLTVL.

Only a few counts were recorded for this clonotype. This sequence joins TRBV29-1 and TRBJ1-1; D is possibly TRBD1 (5 bases). The CDR3 contains 13 residues. The V and J ends lost 4 bases and 3 bases respectively, with 12 bases between them. CDR1 and CDR2 (germline): SQVTM, ANQGSEA. The DNA of the CDR3 is TGCAGCGTTGCCATGGGACGGTACACTGAAGCTTTCTTT. Translating it yields CSVAMGRYTEAFF. The whole variable domain, filled in from reference TRBV29-1 and TRBJ1-1, reads SAVISQKPSRDICQRGTSLTIQCQVDSQVTMMFWYRQQPGQSLTLIATANQGSEATYESGFVIDKFPISRPNLTFSTLTVSNMSPEDSSIYLCSVAMGRYTEAFFGQGTRLTVV.

This clonotype turned up a few times. The chain is built from TRBV7-2 and TRBJ2-7; 8 bases align to TRBD2. The CDR3 is 16 amino acids. From germline, CDR1 is SGHTA and CDR2 FQGNSA. J lost 6 bases, V lost 5 bases, and 15 bases had no gene match. CDR3 residues: CASSTELGAGVSEQYF. CDR3 sequence (DNA): TGTGCCAGCAGCACTGAGTTGGGAGCGGGAGTTTCCGAGCAGTACTTC.

This clonotype was recorded a few times. The chain combines TRBV6-1 with TRBJ1-2, with TRBD1 as a possible D gene (5 bases). There are 14 residues in the CDR3. Between the trimmed V and J ends, which lost 2 bases and 4 bases, there was a span of 11 bases. Germline V CDR1 and CDR2: MNHNS, SASEGT. CDR3 in amino acids: CASSELGRSYGYTF. The CDR3 bases are TGTGCCAGCAGTGAATTGGGGCGGAGCTATGGCTACACCTTC.

The chain joins TRBV20-1 to TRBJ1-6, with D uncertain. V lost 3 bases and J 11 bases, leaving 2 bases between the germline ends. The length of the CDR3 is 9 residues. Germline-derived CDR1 and CDR2 are DFQATT and SNEGSKA (reference sequence). The CDR3 coding sequence is TGCAGTGCTAGCCCACCCCTCCACTTT. Translating gives CSASPPLHF.

This clonotype was recorded at least ten times. The chain couples TRBV25-1 to TRBJ2-1; D gene uncertain. Germline V lookup: CDR1 MGHDK, CDR2 SYGVNS. Trimming left V 3 bases short and J 3 bases short, with 15 bases between. This CDR3 is 16 amino acids long. The CDR3 sequence: CASSERYSRGYNEQFF. The DNA for the CDR3 is TGTGCCAGCAGTGAGAGGTATTCCAGAGGCTACAATGAGCAGTTCTTC.

The genes are TRBV6-6 and TRBJ2-7; the D gene could be TRBD1 or TRBD2 (6 bases each). Per the germline V gene, CDR1 is MNHNY and CDR2 is SVGAGI (reference sequence). This CDR3 region has 16 residues. Deletions cut 0 bases from V and 0 bases from J, with 12 bases between. In nucleotides, the CDR3 is TGTGCCAGCAGTTACTCCAGGGGACTGGACTCCTACGAGCAGTACTTC. Its translation is CASSYSRGLDSYEQYF.

Notes on this clonotype: A junction boundary mismatches the germline segment, possibly from a read error. The J gene is TRBJ2-7, the V gene TRBV7-2; D gene unclear. This CDR3 has 11 amino acids. Germline lookup yields CDR1 SGHTA and CDR2 FQGNSA. In nucleotides, the CDR3 is TGTGCCAGCAGCAGCTCCTACGAGCGGTACTTC. Encoded protein: CASSSSYERYF.

The chain combines TRBV20-1 with TRBJ2-4; 8 bases fit TRBD2. J gave up 9 bases and V 7 bases, and 11 bases lay outside the gene matches. This CDR3 spans 13 amino acids. Germline assignment: CDR1 DFQATT and CDR2 SNEGSKA (reference sequence). The CDR3, as DNA: TGCAGTGTTAGTGCCGGGGGGGCCATCATTCAGTACTTC. The encoded protein is CSVSAGGAIIQYF.

The chain couples TRBV29-1 to TRBJ2-3, with a tentative D call TRBD1 (5 bases). V lost 3 bases and J lost 3, with 10 bases in between. CDR1 and CDR2 (germline): SQVTM, ANQGSEA. This CDR3 is built from 13 residues. The CDR3 DNA reads as TGCAGCGTTGACAGGGAAATAACAGATACGCAGTATTTT. Its protein is CSVDREITDTQYF.

This chain uses TRBV28 with TRBJ2-5; TRBD2 matches at 10 bases. From germline, CDR1 is MDHEN and CDR2 SYDVKM. V shed 3 bases, J shed 0 bases, and the junction held 4 bases outside the gene matches. There are 16 residues in the CDR3. CDR3 nucleotides: TGTGCCAGCAGTTTTGGAGCGGGGGGGTACCAAGAGACCCAGTACTTC. Protein sequence: CASSFGAGGYQETQYF.

This clonotype was seen ten or more times. The V call is TRBV25-1, the J call TRBJ2-5; D is uncertain. Trimming cost V 2 bases and J 4 bases, with 5 bases left between them. The CDR3 totals 12 residues. Germline values: CDR1 MGHDK, CDR2 SYGVNS. Written as DNA, the CDR3 is TGTGCCAGCAGTGAACGAAGAGAGACCCAGTACTTC. Its protein is CASSERRETQYF.

This clonotype was seen more than once but under ten times. CDR3: CASSRLVHLSGYTF. The CDR3 nucleotides read TGTGCCAGCAGCCGCCTCGTCCACCTCTCTGGCTACACCTTC. The rearrangement links TRBV14 to TRBJ1-2; no firm D call. Trimming cost V 4 bases and J 7 bases, with 16 bases left between them. The CDR3 runs to 14 residues. Germline CDR1 is SGHDN and CDR2 is FVKESK.

Remarks on this clonotype: A much larger clone lies one base from this, so it may be a read error. The V call is TRBV7-9, the J call TRBJ2-7, with D uncertain. The CDR3 is made up of 15 amino acids. V shed 5 bases and J shed 4 bases, with 18 bases lying between them. CDR1 and CDR2 from the germline V gene are SEHNR and FQNEAQ (reference sequence). CDR3 protein: CASSVGGPIAYEQYF. CDR3 sequence (DNA): TGTGCCAGCAGCGTAGGTGGGCCGATAGCTTACGAGCAGTACTTC. Drawing the rest from reference TRBV7-9 and TRBJ2-7, the complete variable domain is DTGVSQNPRHKITKRGQNVTFRCDPISEHNRLYWYRQTLGQGPEFLTYFQNEAQLEKSRLLSDRFSAERPKGSFSTLEIQRTEQGDSAMYLCASSVGGPIAYEQYFGPGTRLTVT.

This clonotype came up a few times. V gene TRBV5-1 combines with J gene TRBJ2-5; 8 bases agree with TRBD1. The J segment lost 5 bases and the V segment lost 5 bases, leaving 5 bases of the junction unmatched. Germline CDR1 and CDR2: SGHRS and YFSETQ. CDR3 size: 13 residues. CDR3 protein: CASRHRDRETQYF. CDR3 in DNA: TGCGCCAGCAGGCACCGGGACAGGGAGACCCAGTACTTC.

This sequence joins TRBV20-1 and TRBJ2-2; 7 bases match TRBD1. The CDR3 consists of 17 residues. Looked up from germline, CDR1 is DFQATT and CDR2 is SNEGSKA (reference sequence). V lost 6 bases to trimming and J lost 6 bases; unmatched junction nucleotides: 19. Here the CDR3 reads CSATRARTGPLAGELFF. The CDR3 bases are TGCAGTGCCACAAGGGCCCGGACAGGCCCGCTCGCCGGGGAGCTGTTTTTT.

The gene calls are TRBV25-1 and TRBJ2-1; D is ambiguous. CDR1 is MGHDK and CDR2 is SYGVNS in the germline V gene. V dropped 5 bases and J dropped 1 base, with 12 bases sitting between them. This CDR3 has 15 amino acids. The CDR3 protein is CASSQTVSSYNEQFF. CDR3 in DNA: TGTGCCAGCAGTCAAACGGTATCGTCCTACAATGAGCAGTTCTTC. The entire variable domain, with the rest obtained from reference TRBV25-1 and TRBJ2-1, is as follows: EADIYQTPRYLVIGTGKKITLECSQTMGHDKMYWYQQDPGMELHLIHYSYGVNSTEKGDLSSESTVSRIRTEHFPLTLESARPSHTSQYLCASSQTVSSYNEQFFGPGTRLTVL.

The rearrangement joins TRBV5-1 to TRBJ2-3, with 10 bases that match TRBD1. Germline V gene sequence: CDR1 SGHRS, CDR2 YFSETQ. V lost 4 bases, J lost 2 bases, and 10 bases stayed unmatched. The CDR3 consists of 17 residues. The CDR3 here is CASSLDRGRINTDTQYF. The CDR3 region has the DNA TGCGCCAGCAGCCTCGACAGGGGGCGCATCAACACAGATACGCAGTATTTT. Drawing the rest from reference TRBV5-1 and TRBJ2-3, the complete variable domain is KAGVTQTPRYLIKTRGQQVTLSCSPISGHRSVSWYQQTPGQGLQFLFEYFSETQRNKGNFPGRFSGRQFSNSRSEMNVSTLELGDSALYLCASSLDRGRINTDTQYFGPGTRLTVL.

The genes are TRBV20-1 and TRBJ2-4; 9 bases are a match to TRBD2. Germline V CDR1 and CDR2: DFQATT, SNEGSKA (reference sequence). CDR3 length equals 15 residues. The J segment lost 13 bases and the V segment lost 6 bases, leaving 19 bases of the junction unmatched. CDR3 coding DNA: TGCAGTGCGAAGGGGAGGGGGACTAGCAGGAGGGAGCAGTACTTC. This codes for CSAKGRGTSRREQYF.

This clonotype was found a few times. V gene TRBV7-2 combines with J gene TRBJ1-5, with 7 bases identical to TRBD1. Germline V gene sequence: CDR1 SGHTA, CDR2 FQGNSA. V lost 5 bases to trimming and J lost 1 base; unmatched junction nucleotides: 5. The CDR3 extends over 15 amino acids. In DNA form, the CDR3 reads TGTGCCAGCAGCCAGACAGGGAGGAGCAATCAGCCCCAGCATTTT. This encodes CASSQTGRSNQPQHF.

This chain joins TRBV6-7 and TRBJ1-1; 7 bases agree with TRBD1. TRBV6-7 is annotated as an ORF whose role is uncertain. This CDR3 is built from 14 residues. Trimming removed 11 bases from V and 1 base from J; junction bases left unmatched: 10. CDR3 coding DNA: TGTGCCGGCGGGTACAGGGGAGGGAACACTGAAGCTTTCTTT. This gives the protein CAGGYRGGNTEAFF.

This clonotype came up once. The chain has TRBV7-8 and TRBJ1-1; 9 bases are a match to TRBD1. Trimming at V came to 6 bases and at J to 5 bases, leaving 10 bases not matched to a gene. There are 15 residues in the CDR3. CDR1 SGHVS and CDR2 FQNEAQ come from the germline V gene. In nucleotides, the CDR3 is TGTGCCAGCAGGCCACTACAGGGGGCTGGAACTGAAGCTTTCTTT. It encodes CASRPLQGAGTEAFF. The full variable domain, with the rest looked up from reference TRBV7-8 and TRBJ1-1, is GAGVSQSPRYKVAKRGQDVALRCDPISGHVSLFWYQQALGQGPEFLTYFQNEAQLDKSGLPSDRFFAERPEGSVSTLKIQRTQQEDSAVYLCASRPLQGAGTEAFFGQGTRLTVV.

The table lists this clonotype with a few counts. The CDR3 region is CASRPYGDNSPLHF. CDR3 in DNA: TGTGCCAGCAGACCGTACGGAGATAATTCACCCCTCCACTTT. The chain has TRBV12-3 or TRBV12-4 and TRBJ1-6; D ambiguous. V dropped 6 bases and J dropped 5 bases, with 11 bases sitting between them. The CDR3 loop spans 14 amino acids.